This TCR beta chain was obtained from a study of cytomegalovirus exposure and HLA in healthy donors. The germline V gene encodes CDR1 SEHNR and CDR2 FQNEAQ (reference sequence). V lost 1 base to trimming and J lost 7 bases, with 10 bases between them. The CDR3 is made up of 14 amino acids. A multiplex PCR was run with 60 Vbeta primers and 13 Jbeta primers. Method: immunoSEQ multiplex PCR; TCRdb's copy keeps in-frame clones and lacks some. The table includes under 200,000 clones, approximately 72% detected once. Sequenced: PBMCs. The chain joins TRBV7-9 to TRBJ1-4, with D perhaps TRBD1 (6 bases). The TCR comes from a man aged 50-60 years in good health and CMV-seronegative. The CDR3 DNA follows: TGTGCCAGCAGCTTAGGGGGGCCAAGTGAAAAACTGTTTTTT. It encodes CASSLGGPSEKLFF.